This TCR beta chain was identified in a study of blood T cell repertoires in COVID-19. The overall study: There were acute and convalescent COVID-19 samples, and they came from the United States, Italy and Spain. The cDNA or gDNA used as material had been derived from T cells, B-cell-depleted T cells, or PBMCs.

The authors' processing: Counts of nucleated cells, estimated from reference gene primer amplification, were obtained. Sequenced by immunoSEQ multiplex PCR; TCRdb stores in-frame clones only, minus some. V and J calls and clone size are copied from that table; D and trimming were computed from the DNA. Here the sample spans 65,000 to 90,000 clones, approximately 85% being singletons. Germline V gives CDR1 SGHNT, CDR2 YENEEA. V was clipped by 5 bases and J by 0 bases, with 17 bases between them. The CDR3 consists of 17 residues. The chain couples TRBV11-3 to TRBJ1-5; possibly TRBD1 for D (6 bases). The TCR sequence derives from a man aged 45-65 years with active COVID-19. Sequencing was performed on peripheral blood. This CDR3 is CASSVGVSGVSNQPQHF. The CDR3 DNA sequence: TGTGCCAGCAGCGTGGGAGTCTCAGGGGTTAGCAATCAGCCCCAGCATTTT.